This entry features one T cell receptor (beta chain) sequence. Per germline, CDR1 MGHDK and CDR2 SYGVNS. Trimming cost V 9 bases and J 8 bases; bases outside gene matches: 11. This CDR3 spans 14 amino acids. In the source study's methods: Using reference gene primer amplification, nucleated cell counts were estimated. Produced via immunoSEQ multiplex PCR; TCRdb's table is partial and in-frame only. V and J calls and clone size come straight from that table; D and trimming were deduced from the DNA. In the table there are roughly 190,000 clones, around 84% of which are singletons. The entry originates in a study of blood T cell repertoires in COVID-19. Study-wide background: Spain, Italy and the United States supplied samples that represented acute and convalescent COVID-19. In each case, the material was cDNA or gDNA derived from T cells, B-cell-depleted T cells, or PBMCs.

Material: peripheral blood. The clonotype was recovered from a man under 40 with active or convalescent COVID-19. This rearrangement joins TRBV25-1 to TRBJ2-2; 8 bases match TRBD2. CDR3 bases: TGTGCCAGTTCCAGCGGGAGTTCGAGAGGGGAGCTGTTTTTT. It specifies CASSSGSSRGELFF. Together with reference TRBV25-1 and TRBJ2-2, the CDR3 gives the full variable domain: EADIYQTPRYLVIGTGKKITLECSQTMGHDKMYWYQQDPGMELHLIHYSYGVNSTEKGDLSSESTVSRIRTEHFPLTLESARPSHTSQYLCASSSGSSRGELFFGEGSRLTVL.